This T cell receptor beta chain came from a study of shared clonotypes between healthy human individuals. Overall study context: For every donor, three CD4 naive, three CD4 memory, two CD8 naive and one CD8 memory plates were used. Findings and caveats of the study: Approximately 4.5% was the fraction of naive CD4 clonotypes found shared across a few donors. Researchers sampled only blood; tissue repertoires likely differ.

Looked up from germline, CDR1 is SGHVS and CDR2 is FQNEAQ. The CDR3 length is 13 residues. Trimming cost V 8 bases and J 8 bases; bases outside gene matches: 5. A remark on this clone: What it binds is not known.

Profiled with immunoSEQ multiplex PCR; TCRdb holds only in-frame clones, not every one. The sample shows fewer than 1.6 million clones, roughly 98.5% of them seen only once. This TCR was recovered from a man aged 25 to 40 in good health. V and J are TRBV7-8 and TRBJ2-3; 12 positions agree with TRBD2. Sequencing used naive CD4+ T cells sorted from blood. Subset here: CD45RA+ positively selected. As DNA, the CDR3 is TGTGCCAGCGGGTCTAGCGGGAGGGTTACGCAGTATTTT. It is translated as CASGSSGRVTQYF. Using reference TRBV7-8 and TRBJ2-3 for the parts outside the CDR3, the full variable domain is GAGVSQSPRYKVAKRGQDVALRCDPISGHVSLFWYQQALGQGPEFLTYFQNEAQLDKSGLPSDRFFAERPEGSVSTLKIQRTQQEDSAVYLCASGSSGRVTQYFGPGTRLTVL.